Shown below are 22 T cell receptor beta chains from a single sample sequenced in a study of T cell repertoires in cytomegalovirus infection. MiXCR, run by TCRdb on the reads, gives a single entry per CDR3 protein. The data show a few hundred thousand distinct CDR3 sequences, about 39% seen once. These receptors' targets are unknown. The sample in question was cultured PBMCs, obtained from culture after CMV antigen stimulation. These receptor sequences come from a human donor in good health (CMV status not recorded). Some clones in this sample may be carry-over from other donors' samples.

The rearrangement uses TRBV19 and TRBJ2-2; TRBD2 matches 8 bases. CDR3 size: 16 residues. J was trimmed by 1 base and V by 2 bases; bases with no gene match: 3. Germline V gene sequence: CDR1 LNHDA, CDR2 SQIVND (reference sequence). The chain's CDR3 is CASSIKGLGNTGELFF. Here the CDR3 DNA reads TGTGCCAGTAGTATAAAGGGACTAGGGAACACCGGGGAGCTGTTTTTT.

The genes are TRBV6-5 and TRBJ1-5, with D possibly TRBD1 on 6 matching bases. CDR1 and CDR2 from the germline V gene are MNHEY and SVGAGI. The CDR3 totals 13 residues. With 10 bases removed from V and 6 bases from J, the gap between germline ends came to 16 bases. The CDR3 protein is CAKRNRDVQPQHF. Here the CDR3 DNA reads TGTGCCAAAAGGAACAGGGACGTTCAGCCCCAGCATTTT.

The chain combines TRBV5-6 with TRBJ2-7, with TRBD2 identical over 9 bases. The CDR3 has 16 residues. Germline CDR1 is SGHDT and CDR2 is YYEEEE. Trimming at V came to 4 bases and at J to 2 bases, leaving 10 bases not matched to a gene. The CDR3 loop reads CASSPSGLARTYEQYF. Written as DNA, the CDR3 is TGTGCCAGCAGCCCATCCGGACTAGCGAGAACCTACGAGCAGTACTTC.

The CDR3 is CASSINRRQRQETQYF. CDR3 nucleotides: TGTGCCAGTAGTATAAATCGCCGGCAAAGACAAGAGACCCAGTACTTC. The genes are TRBV19 and TRBJ2-5; no reliable D call. V shed 2 bases and J shed 2 bases, with 15 bases lying between them. The CDR3 is made up of 16 amino acids. The V gene's germline CDR1 is LNHDA and CDR2 SQIVND (reference sequence).

The J gene is TRBJ1-5, the V gene TRBV3-1; D perhaps matches TRBD1 (5 bases). The length of the CDR3 is 16 residues. CDR1 and CDR2 from the germline V gene are LGHDT and YNNKEL (reference sequence). The V gene lost 4 bases and the J gene lost 2 bases, with 15 bases spanning the gap. The DNA for the CDR3 is TGTGCCAGCAGCCTCGGGACGAGAGGACGCAATCAGCCCCAGCATTTT. Translated, it gives CASSLGTRGRNQPQHF. Using reference TRBV3-1 and TRBJ1-5 for the parts outside the CDR3, the full variable domain is DTAVSQTPKYLVTQMGNDKSIKCEQNLGHDTMYWYKQDSKKFLKIMFSYNNKELIINETVPNRFSPKSPDKAHLNLHINSLELGDSAVYFCASSLGTRGRNQPQHFGDGTRLSIL.

The J gene is TRBJ2-1, the V gene TRBV10-3; possible D gene TRBD2, 5 bases. V lost 4 bases, J lost 9 bases, and 7 bases lay in between. This CDR3 is built from 11 residues. From germline, CDR1 is ENHRY and CDR2 SYGVKD. The CDR3 region has the DNA TGTGCCATCAGTGTGGGAGTTGAGCAGTTCTTC. Protein: CAISVGVEQFF.

The chain combines TRBV24-1 with TRBJ2-1, with D possibly called TRBD1 or TRBD2 (5 bases each). V was cut by 9 bases and J by 12 bases, with 17 bases left in between. The CDR3 has 12 residues. The V gene's germline CDR1 is KGHDR and CDR2 SFDVKD. This CDR3 reads CATALAGGPQFF. The CDR3 DNA sequence: TGTGCCACCGCCTTAGCTGGGGGACCGCAGTTCTTC.

The chain joins TRBV6-2 or TRBV6-3 to TRBJ1-4; D is unresolved. Germline CDR1 reads MNHEY; CDR2 reads SVGEGT. V was cut by 2 bases and J by 5 bases, with 21 bases left in between. CDR3 size: 18 residues. The CDR3 spells CASSYPQDKQRINEKLFF. The CDR3 coding sequence is TGTGCCAGCAGTTACCCCCAAGACAAACAGAGGATAAATGAAAAACTGTTTTTT.

This chain joins TRBV2 and TRBJ2-1; 7 nucleotides agree with TRBD2. Germline loops: CDR1 SNHLY, CDR2 FYNNEI. The length of the CDR3 is 14 residues. Trimming removed 4 bases from V and 6 bases from J; junction bases left unmatched: 6. The CDR3 DNA follows: TGTGCCAGCAGTGGGGGGACTAACCCCAATGAGCAGTTCTTC. Its translation: CASSGGTNPNEQFF.

This clonotype was counted ten times or more. The rearrangement uses TRBV7-6 and TRBJ2-4, with D possibly TRBD2 on 6 matching bases. V was clipped by 0 bases and J by 9 bases, with 18 bases between them. The CDR3 runs 16 residues. CDR1 and CDR2 from the germline V gene are SGHVS and FNYEAQ. Here the CDR3 DNA reads TGTGCCAGCAGCTTAGCACCGCGGTCCACGCGGGGCATTCAGTACTTC. Protein sequence: CASSLAPRSTRGIQYF.

The V call is TRBV7-2, the J call TRBJ2-5; either TRBD1 or TRBD2 may supply D (5 bases each). V gave up 0 bases and J gave up 7 bases, with 12 bases separating them. Germline CDR1 SGHTA, CDR2 FQGNSA. The CDR3 spans 14 residues. This CDR3 reads CASSLAAGDGTQYF. CDR3 nucleotide sequence: TGTGCCAGCAGCTTAGCCGCTGGGGACGGGACCCAGTACTTC.

This clonotype turned up a few times. The junction departs from germline at one end; a sequencing error may be responsible. The chain couples TRBV5-4 to TRBJ1-1; 9 bases map to TRBD1. From germline, CDR1 is SGHNT and CDR2 YYREEE (reference sequence). The CDR3 has 14 amino acids. The DNA for the CDR3 is TGTGCTAGCAGCCGGGCGACAGGGGGGAACGAAGCTTTCTTT. Its translation: CASSRATGGNEAFF.

V gene TRBV30 combines with J gene TRBJ2-1, with TRBD2 matching 7 bases. V was clipped by 3 bases and J by 7 bases; unmatched bases: 12. CDR3 length: 15 amino acids. Per germline, CDR1 GTSNPN and CDR2 SVGIG (reference sequence). The CDR3 DNA follows: TGTGCCTGGAGCCCCCGGGGAGGGCCGAGTAATGAGCAGTTCTTC. Translation: CAWSPRGGPSNEQFF.

The V call is TRBV18, the J call TRBJ2-4; 7 nucleotides agree with TRBD2. Trimming removed 3 bases from V and 7 bases from J; junction bases left unmatched: 6. This CDR3 is 14 amino acids long. Per germline, CDR1 KGHSH and CDR2 LQKENI. The CDR3 nucleotides read TGTGCCAGCTCACCGAGTGCGGGGGAGAACATTCAGTACTTC. Encoded protein: CASSPSAGENIQYF.

This chain uses TRBV6-2 or TRBV6-3 with TRBJ2-1, with a possible D match to TRBD2 (6 bases). Per germline, CDR1 MNHEY and CDR2 SVGEGT. V lost 8 bases and J lost 3, with 11 bases in between. The CDR3 runs 13 residues. The CDR3 loop reads CASDLRGYNEQFF. The CDR3 nucleotides are TGTGCCAGCGACTTGCGGGGCTACAATGAGCAGTTCTTC.

The chain joins TRBV2 to TRBJ2-2; 12 nucleotides line up with TRBD1. CDR3 length: 15 amino acids. The trim removed 7 bases at V and 6 bases at J, leaving 6 bases unmatched. CDR1 is SNHLY, CDR2 FYNNEI, per germline. CDR3 bases: TGTGCCAGCATCCGGGACAGGGGGCGCCCCGGGGAGCTGTTTTTT. This codes for CASIRDRGRPGELFF.

The CDR3 region has the DNA TGCGCCAGCAGCCAAGAAGGAGGGCAGGATACCTATGGCTACACCTTC. Translation: CASSQEGGQDTYGYTF. The chain carries TRBV4-1 and TRBJ1-2; D uncertain. The germline gives CDR1 MGHRA, CDR2 YSYEKL. The V end was cut by 0 bases, the J end by 4 bases, with 15 bases between. The CDR3 has 16 amino acids.

The sample holds one count of this clonotype. The V call is TRBV19, the J call TRBJ1-1, with 10 bases aligning to TRBD1. The ends lost 5 bases at V and 2 bases at J; junction bases unmatched: 11. The CDR3 runs to 17 residues. The germline gives CDR1 LNHDA, CDR2 SQIVND (reference sequence). The CDR3 coding sequence is TGTGCCAGTAGTCCTCCGGGACAGGGGATTCGTAACACTGAAGCTTTCTTT. This gives the protein CASSPPGQGIRNTEAFF.

The rearrangement uses TRBV7-8 and TRBJ2-7; D is unresolved. The V end lost 6 bases, the J end lost 1 base, and 31 bases lay between the germline ends. Germline V CDR1 and CDR2: SGHVS, FQNEAQ. This CDR3 has 20 residues. The CDR3 spells CASSPETPERPDLGSYEQYF. CDR3 in DNA: TGTGCCAGCAGTCCAGAGACCCCCGAGCGTCCCGATCTCGGGTCCTACGAGCAGTACTTC.

The chain combines TRBV7-6 with TRBJ1-3; tentatively, D is TRBD1 (6 bases). The V end lost 5 bases, the J end lost 4 bases, and 18 bases lay between the germline ends. The CDR3 has 16 residues. Germline lookup yields CDR1 SGHVS and CDR2 FNYEAQ. The DNA of the CDR3 is TGTGCCAGCAGCCCACTAACAGGGAGTTGGGGAAACACCATATATTTT. Translating gives CASSPLTGSWGNTIYF.

This clonotype was detected only once. In this CDR3 the conserved last residue, phenylalanine or tryptophan, is missing, so a read error is likely. This chain uses TRBV7-2 with TRBJ2-1; no reliable D call. This CDR3 region has 15 residues. In germline, CDR1 is SGHTA, CDR2 FQGNSA. The V gene lost 1 base and the J gene lost 3 bases, with 10 bases spanning the gap. The CDR3 bases are TGTGCCAGCAGCTTAGAGACTCCCGTCTACAATGAGCAGTTCCTC. Translation gives CASSLETPVYNEQFL.

This chain connects TRBV12-3 or TRBV12-4 to TRBJ2-1; 13 bases agree with TRBD2. Trimming cost V 5 bases and J 9 bases; bases outside gene matches: 13. The CDR3 is 17 amino acids. The CDR3 bases are TGTGCCAGCAGTCCGTTCAGGACTAGCGGGGGTCAGGGTGAGCAGTTCTTC. Residues: CASSPFRTSGGQGEQFF.